The rows below give T cell receptor beta chains drawn from one sample of a study of CD8 T cells in ankylosing spondylitis. TCRdb recomputed calls from the 5' RACE reads with MiXCR, one row per CDR3 protein. Altogether about 240,000 distinct CDR3 sequences are present, roughly 8.6% being singletons, with the ten largest covering under 7.5%. What was sequenced was blood, either unsorted or a sorted T cell fraction (not recorded which). The receptors originated from a male donor with ankylosing spondylitis or in good health (not recorded which). CDR3s include the opening cysteine and the closing phenylalanine or tryptophan. Each record gives: D gene, V gene, CDR3 protein. D genes are given only for firm matches.

>TRBD2|TRBV12-3/TRBV12-4
CASSLGTSGRARETQYF
>NA|TRBV20-1
CSASSGIANTGELFF
>NA|TRBV20-1
CSARRRARGYNEQFF
>NA|TRBV7-8
CASRPFGANEKLFF
>TRBD2|TRBV7-9
CASSNLGASGTDTQYF
>NA|TRBV6-1
CASSTGGKNTEAFF
>TRBD1|TRBV5-1
CASSLEGAFTDTQYF
>NA|TRBV7-9
CASSPGSGNQPQHF
>TRBD2|TRBV28
CASRPGTSGSRKYF
>TRBD2|TRBV4-2
CASSLGGDYSTDTQYF
>NA|TRBV12-3/TRBV12-4
CASKGRGFSGNTIYF
>NA|TRBV12-3/TRBV12-4
CASRSGTEYGYTF
>NA|TRBV4-2
CASSQVGSKNTGELFF
>TRBD1|TRBV5-1
CASSLGGTMNTEAFF
>NA|TRBV6-1
CASSEVDSTYEQYF
>NA|TRBV5-6
CASSFGRNSPLHF
>TRBD1|TRBV5-1
CASSPTGQAYGYTF
>NA|TRBV20-1
CSARGTGNGYTF
>TRBD1|TRBV5-6
CASSLGDRALAKNIQYF
>NA|TRBV7-8
CASSFRDVTYEQYF
>TRBD1|TRBV20-1
CSARTGKSNQPQHF